A single sample is the source of the 9 T cell receptor beta chains below, sequenced in a study of T cells after posttransplantation cyclophosphamide. Busulfan-fludarabine conditioning, marrow transplant, and cyclophosphamide on days +3 and +4 were administered. Using immunoSEQ multiplex PCR, the repertoire was profiled, and TCRdb retains in-frame clones only, with some absent. The table lists roughly 12,000 clones, over 2% of them singletons, with roughly 15% in the top ten. The sequences come from PBMCs, collected after allogeneic stem cell transplant with posttransplant cyclophosphamide. All receptors come from a young adult male patient who received an allogeneic stem cell transplant from a related donor, was CMV-positive, and had no GVHD. Some of the T cells might come from the graft donor.

This clone was counted between two and nine times. V and J are TRBV6-5 and TRBJ2-1; 8 bases align to TRBD1. V was clipped by 4 bases and J by 8 bases; unmatched bases: 10. The CDR3 extends over 15 amino acids. Germline V CDR1 and CDR2: MNHEY, SVGAGI. CDR3 in DNA: TGTGCCAGCAGTTTCTTAAAGGGACAGGTGGATGAGCAGTTCTTC. Its protein product is CASSFLKGQVDEQFF.

The chain carries TRBV28 and TRBJ1-1; D is unclear. Between the trimmed V and J ends, which lost 7 bases and 1 base, there was a span of 13 bases. Germline CDR1 reads MDHEN; CDR2 reads SYDVKM. CDR3 length equals 14 residues. The CDR3 nucleotides read TGTGCCAGCACCATCGCCGCGGAGAACACTGAAGCTTTCTTT. This encodes CASTIAAENTEAFF.

This clone was recorded a few times. This chain's CDR3 is CASSLGLGRDQPQHF. The CDR3 DNA is TGTGCCAGCAGCTTAGGCCTGGGGCGAGATCAGCCCCAGCATTTT. This rearrangement joins TRBV7-9 to TRBJ1-5, with a possible D match to TRBD1 (5 bases). The V end lost 1 base, the J end lost 5 bases, and 12 bases lay between the germline ends. CDR3 length equals 15 residues. Per germline, CDR1 SEHNR and CDR2 FQNEAQ (reference sequence).

This rearrangement joins TRBV5-4 to TRBJ2-3; D unclear. V dropped 5 bases and J dropped 5 bases, with 15 bases sitting between them. Germline CDR1 SGHNT, CDR2 YYREEE (reference sequence). CDR3 length: 14 amino acids. CDR3 in amino acids: CASSSPYNRDTQYF. The CDR3 nucleotides are TGTGCCAGCAGTTCTCCGTATAATAGAGATACGCAGTATTTT.

This clone was picked up a small number of times. The gene calls are TRBV9 and TRBJ1-1; D is perhaps TRBD1 (6 bases). CDR3 length: 18 residues. CDR1 SGDLS and CDR2 YYNGEE come from the germline V gene. V was clipped by 4 bases and J by 3 bases, with 25 bases between them. The CDR3 DNA reads as TGTGCCAGCAGCAACCGAGAGTTGGGGGCGGACTGGCACACTGAAGCTTTCTTT. This translates into CASSNRELGADWHTEAFF.

This chain connects TRBV5-3 to TRBJ2-2, with a possible D match to TRBD1 (5 bases). TRBV5-3 qualifies as an ORF whose function is uncertain. V lost 8 bases to trimming and J lost 4 bases, with 18 bases between them. CDR3 length: 15 residues. CDR3 in DNA: TGTGCCAGCAGTCCAGACAGACTCTCCACCGGGGAGCTGTTTTTT. It yields the protein CASSPDRLSTGELFF.

This chain connects TRBV19 to TRBJ2-4, with 8 bases lining up with TRBD2. This CDR3 has 18 amino acids. V was pared by 5 bases and J by 2 bases, with 14 bases of the junction left unmatched. Germline-derived CDR1 and CDR2 are LNHDA and SQIVND (reference sequence). The CDR3 DNA reads as TGTGCCAGTAGTCCTACCATGGGGAGCGGGAGCACCAAAAACATTCAGTACTTC. Protein: CASSPTMGSGSTKNIQYF. The full variable domain, rest sourced from reference TRBV19 and TRBJ2-4, is DGGITQSPKYLFRKEGQNVTLSCEQNLNHDAMYWYRQDPGQGLRLIYYSQIVNDFQKGDIAEGYSVSREKKESFPLTVTSAQKNPTAFYLCASSPTMGSGSTKNIQYFGAGTRLSVL.

This clone turned up a few times. The V gene is TRBV6-6, the J gene TRBJ1-2, with TRBD1 matching 7 bases. CDR1 is MNHNY and CDR2 is SVGAGI in the germline V gene (reference sequence). The CDR3 contains 14 residues. Trimming removed 6 bases from V and 4 bases from J; junction bases left unmatched: 8. CDR3: CASRQQGTGYGYTF. The CDR3 DNA sequence: TGTGCCAGCAGACAACAGGGGACCGGCTATGGCTACACCTTC.

In this sample, this clone turned up a few times. The rearrangement uses TRBV29-1 and TRBJ2-5, with 11 bases aligning to TRBD2. V was clipped by 1 base and J by 5 bases; unmatched bases: 9. Germline CDR1 and CDR2: SQVTM and ANQGSEA. The CDR3 is 16 residues long. CDR3 region: CSVEGKSSGRKETQYF. As DNA, the CDR3 is TGCAGCGTTGAAGGTAAGTCTAGCGGGAGGAAGGAGACCCAGTACTTC.